This is a list of T cell receptor beta chains from one sample in a study of T-cell memory formation after mild COVID-19. TCRdb used MiXCR to reprocess the 5' RACE reads, holding one entry per CDR3 protein. Altogether hundreds of thousands of distinct CDR3 sequences are present, around 27% being singletons, with the ten largest covering around 12%. Sequencing was performed on PBMCs or a T cell subset sorted from them (not recorded which). The receptors come from an adult woman who had mild COVID-19 (a few samples of this study predate the infection). Cell type and time point are not known. CDR3s include the opening cysteine and the closing phenylalanine or tryptophan. A D gene is named only where the DNA matches it firmly. Where a row states a size, it is once, few, many or the class of an expanded clone; other rows omit it.

>TRBJ1-1|NA|TRBV5-1|few
CASGYPTGGETEAFF
TGCGCCAGCGGATACCCAACCGGGGGTGAAACTGAAGCTTTCTTT
>TRBJ1-1|TRBD1|TRBV10-3|NA
CAIRDEGATEAFF
TGTGCCATCAGAGACGAGGGGGCCACTGAAGCTTTCTTT
>TRBJ1-1|TRBD1|TRBV27|NA
CASSPLPGQLMNTEAFF
TGTGCCAGCAGTCCCCTCCCGGGACAGCTAATGAACACTGAAGCTTTCTTT
>TRBJ2-7|NA|TRBV6-5|NA
CASSYWRGTSYEQYF
TGTGCCAGCAGTTACTGGAGAGGAACCTCCTACGAGCAGTACTTC
>TRBJ2-3|NA|TRBV27|NA
CASRTGIRGTDTQYF
TGTGCCAGCAGGACAGGCATAAGGGGCACAGATACGCAGTATTTT
>TRBJ2-5|NA|TRBV20-1|NA
CSARDQRAGLSQYF
TGCAGTGCTAGAGATCAGCGGGCCGGCCTGTCCCAGTACTTC
>TRBJ2-7|NA|TRBV27|NA
CASSLDDTRSSYEQYF
TGTGCCAGCAGTTTAGACGACACCAGGAGCTCCTACGAGCAGTACTTC
>TRBJ2-1|NA|TRBV20-1|NA
CSTSTDYNEQFF
TGCAGTACTTCGACAGACTACAATGAGCAGTTCTTC
>TRBJ1-2|TRBD1|TRBV11-3|few
CASSPTSWTGYNGYTF
TGTGCCAGCAGCCCTACTAGTTGGACAGGATATAATGGCTACACCTTC
>TRBJ2-1|NA|TRBV9|NA
CASSPTSDNPIGQFF
TGTGCCAGCAGCCCGACTTCGGACAACCCAATCGGGCAGTTCTTC
>TRBJ2-7|TRBD1|TRBV6-1|few
CASTLRDRDPGEQYF
TGTGCCAGCACCTTGCGGGACAGGGATCCCGGCGAGCAGTACTTC
>TRBJ1-2|TRBD1|TRBV6-5|NA
CASRILGQGNYGYTF
TGTGCCAGCCGAATCCTGGGACAGGGAAACTATGGCTACACCTTC
>TRBJ2-7|TRBD2|TRBV7-3|NA
CASSETGGRAYEQYF
TGTGCCAGCAGCGAAACGGGGGGTAGAGCCTACGAGCAGTACTTC
>TRBJ1-5|TRBD1|TRBV12-3/TRBV12-4|NA
CASSLVQGGNQPQHF
TGTGCCAGCAGTTTAGTGCAGGGGGGTAATCAGCCCCAGCATTTT
>TRBJ2-4|TRBD1|TRBV7-2|few
CASSPAGTEVNIQYF
TGTGCCAGCAGCCCCGCCGGGACAGAAGTAAACATTCAGTACTTC
>TRBJ2-3|NA|TRBV28|NA
CASSTQGRGTDTQYF
TGTGCCAGCTCGACCCAGGGCCGTGGTACAGATACGCAGTATTTT
>TRBJ2-7|NA|TRBV6-5|NA
CASSSLTPGRANLYEQYF
TGTGCCAGCAGTTCTCTTACGCCGGGGCGGGCCAACTTGTACGAGCAGTACTTC
>TRBJ1-5|TRBD1|TRBV24-1|once
CATSDQTGVQPQHF
TGTGCCACCAGTGACCAGACAGGGGTTCAGCCCCAGCATTTT
>TRBJ2-7|NA|TRBV18|NA
CASCFSGTGVNEQYF
TGTGCCAGTTGTTTTTCCGGGACGGGGGTCAACGAGCAGTACTTC
>TRBJ1-5|NA|TRBV7-6|NA
CASGQGQPQHF
TGTGCCAGCGGTCAGGGTCAGCCCCAGCATTTT
>TRBJ2-7|TRBD2|TRBV29-1|NA
CSVTPSGGTYEQYF
TGCAGCGTTACACCTAGCGGGGGCACCTACGAGCAGTACTTC
>TRBJ2-7|NA|TRBV15|NA
CATIRWGAGYEQYF
TGTGCCACCATCAGGTGGGGGGCTGGGTACGAGCAGTACTTC
>TRBJ2-1|NA|TRBV7-6|NA
CASSSPARGSSYNEQFF
TGTGCCAGCAGCTCCCCCGCCCGGGGCAGCTCCTACAATGAGCAGTTCTTC
>TRBJ2-1|NA|TRBV2|few
CASKQGVMYNEQFF
TGTGCCAGCAAACAGGGAGTTATGTACAATGAGCAGTTCTTC
>TRBJ2-3|NA|TRBV6-1|NA
CASRIPEGPADTQYF
TGTGCCAGCAGGATTCCAGAGGGGCCGGCAGATACGCAGTATTTT
>TRBJ2-3|TRBD2|TRBV12-3/TRBV12-4|few
CASSLGRTSGITDTQYF
TGTGCCAGCAGTTTAGGCAGGACTAGCGGGATCACAGATACGCAGTATTTT
>TRBJ1-5|TRBD1|TRBV5-6|NA
CASSSGTADSNQPQHF
TGTGCCAGCAGCTCCGGGACAGCCGATAGCAATCAGCCCCAGCATTTT
>TRBJ2-5|TRBD1|TRBV5-1|few
CASSLTGDEETQYF
TGCGCCAGCAGCTTGACAGGGGACGAGGAGACCCAGTACTTC
>TRBJ1-2|NA|TRBV12-3/TRBV12-4|few
CASTPRYGMLGYTF
TGTGCCAGCACCCCCCGTTACGGAATGCTTGGCTACACCTTC